This T cell receptor beta chain was retrieved from a study of cytomegalovirus exposure and HLA in healthy donors. Overall study context: According to later analysis, the same platform produced the 120 validation and over 600 first-cohort repertoires.

Details on this clone: The antigen is undetermined.

Study observations and caveats: In vitro, three CMV-associated chains proved specific for CMV antigens. TCR clusters originating in the first cohort tended to co-occur in the approximately 120 validation repertoires, according to a later analysis. Both high specificity and high sensitivity reportedly marked the classifier's diagnosis of cytomegalovirus status.

Assay used: immunoSEQ multiplex PCR; TCRdb lists only in-frame clones, some missing. Of 150,000 or so clones in the sample, nearly 90% were seen once. Germline assignment: CDR1 SGHDT and CDR2 YYEEEE. The length of the CDR3 is 15 residues. Trimming pared 3 bases from V and 2 bases from J, leaving 14 bases between. The J gene is TRBJ1-2, the V gene TRBV5-6; D is uncertain. The receptor was isolated from a woman between 18 and 30 years old in good health and CMV-seropositive. Sequencing was done on a sample of PBMCs. CDR3 coding DNA: TGTGCCAGCAGCTCCCAAGAGGCTCTCAACTATGGCTACACCTTC. Protein: CASSSQEALNYGYTF.